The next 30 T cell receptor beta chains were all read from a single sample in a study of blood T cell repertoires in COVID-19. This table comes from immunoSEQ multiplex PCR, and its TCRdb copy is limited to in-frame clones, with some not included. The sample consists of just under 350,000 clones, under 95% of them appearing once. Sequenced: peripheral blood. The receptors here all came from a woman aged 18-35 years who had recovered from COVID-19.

The CDR3 DNA reads as TGTGCAAGTCGCTCCCACCTGACAGGGGGCAATTCCTACGAGCAGTACGTC. It yields the protein CASRSHLTGGNSYEQYV. V usage is TRBV12-2 and J usage is TRBJ2-7; TRBD1 is the table's D call, not checked against the DNA. TRBV12-2 is flagged as a pseudogene. This CDR3 region has 17 residues.

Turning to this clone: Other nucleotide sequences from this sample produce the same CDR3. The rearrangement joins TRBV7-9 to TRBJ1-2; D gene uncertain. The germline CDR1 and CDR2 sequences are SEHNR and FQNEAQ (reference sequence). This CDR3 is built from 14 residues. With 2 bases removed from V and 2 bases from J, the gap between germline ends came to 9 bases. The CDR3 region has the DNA TGTGCCAGCAGCTTACCAGGCGACAACTATGGCTACACCTTC. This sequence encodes CASSLPGDNYGYTF.

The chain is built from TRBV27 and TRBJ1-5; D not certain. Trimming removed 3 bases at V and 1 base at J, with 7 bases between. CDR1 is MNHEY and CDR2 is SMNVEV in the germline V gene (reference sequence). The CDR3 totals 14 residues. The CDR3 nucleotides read TGTGCCAGCAGTTTGAGGGCCAGCAATCAGCCCCAGCATTTT. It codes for CASSLRASNQPQHF.

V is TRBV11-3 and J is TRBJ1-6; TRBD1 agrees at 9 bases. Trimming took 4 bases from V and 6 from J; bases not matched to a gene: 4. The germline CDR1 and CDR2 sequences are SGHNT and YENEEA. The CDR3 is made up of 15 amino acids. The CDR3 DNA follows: TGTGCCAGCAGCTCCCAGGACAGGGGTAATTCACCCCTCCACTTT. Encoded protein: CASSSQDRGNSPLHF. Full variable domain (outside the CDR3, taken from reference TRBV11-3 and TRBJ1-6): EAGVVQSPRYKIIEKKQPVAFWCNPISGHNTLYWYLQNLGQGPELLIRYENEEAVDDSQLPKDRFSAERLKGVDSTLKIQPAELGDSAVYLCASSSQDRGNSPLHFGNGTRLTVT.

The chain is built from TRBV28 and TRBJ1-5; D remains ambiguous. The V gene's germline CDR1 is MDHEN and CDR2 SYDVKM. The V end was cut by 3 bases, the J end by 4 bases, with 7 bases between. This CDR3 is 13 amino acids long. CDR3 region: CASSFWRNQPQHF. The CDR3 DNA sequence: TGTGCCAGCAGTTTTTGGAGGAATCAGCCCCAGCATTTT.

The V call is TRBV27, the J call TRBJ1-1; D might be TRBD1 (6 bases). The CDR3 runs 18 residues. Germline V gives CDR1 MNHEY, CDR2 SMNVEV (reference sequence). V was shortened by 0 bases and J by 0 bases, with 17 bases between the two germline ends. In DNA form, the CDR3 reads TGTGCCAGCAGTTTATCGTCGACAGGCTACGCCATGAACACTGAAGCTTTCTTT. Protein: CASSLSSTGYAMNTEAFF.

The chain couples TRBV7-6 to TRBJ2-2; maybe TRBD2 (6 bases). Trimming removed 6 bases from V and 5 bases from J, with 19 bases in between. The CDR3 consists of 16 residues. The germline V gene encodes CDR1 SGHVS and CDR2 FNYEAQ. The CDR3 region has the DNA TGTGCCAGCAGTCCTCCGGTCGGGAGAGGGACCGGGGAGCTGTTTTTT. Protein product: CASSPPVGRGTGELFF. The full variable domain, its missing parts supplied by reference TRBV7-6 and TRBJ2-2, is GAGVSQSPRYKVTKRGQDVALRCDPISGHVSLYWYRQALGQGPEFLTYFNYEAQQDKSGLPNDRFSAERPEGSISTLTIQRTEQRDSAMYRCASSPPVGRGTGELFFGEGSRLTVL.

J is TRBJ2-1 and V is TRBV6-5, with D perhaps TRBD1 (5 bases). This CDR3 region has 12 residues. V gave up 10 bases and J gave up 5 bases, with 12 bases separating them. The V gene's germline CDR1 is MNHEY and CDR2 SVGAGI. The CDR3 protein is CATRQWDNEQFF. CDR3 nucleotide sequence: TGTGCCACCAGACAGTGGGACAATGAGCAGTTCTTC.

The CDR3 region is CASSPGGQGNEKLFF. In nucleotides, the CDR3 is TGTGCCAGCAGCCCAGGCGGGCAGGGGAATGAAAAACTGTTTTTT. The chain uses TRBV3-1 (or the pseudogene TRBV3-2) and TRBJ1-4; D may be TRBD1 (6 bases). Trimming left V 4 bases short and J 5 bases short, with 14 bases between. CDR3 length equals 15 residues. CDR1 is LGHDT, CDR2 YNNKEL, per germline (reference sequence).

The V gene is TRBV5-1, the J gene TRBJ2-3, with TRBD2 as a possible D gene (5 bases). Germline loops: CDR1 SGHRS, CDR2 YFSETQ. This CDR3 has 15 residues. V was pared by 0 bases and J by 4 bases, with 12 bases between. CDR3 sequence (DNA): TGCGCCAGCAGCTTGGGCAGCGGTAGCGCAGATACGCAGTATTTT. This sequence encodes CASSLGSGSADTQYF.

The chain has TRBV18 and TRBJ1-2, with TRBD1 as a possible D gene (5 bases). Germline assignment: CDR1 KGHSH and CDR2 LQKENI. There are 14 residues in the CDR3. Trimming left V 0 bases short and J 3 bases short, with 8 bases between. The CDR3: CASSPPGEDYGYTF. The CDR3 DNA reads TGTGCCAGCTCACCACCGGGGGAGGACTATGGCTACACCTTC.

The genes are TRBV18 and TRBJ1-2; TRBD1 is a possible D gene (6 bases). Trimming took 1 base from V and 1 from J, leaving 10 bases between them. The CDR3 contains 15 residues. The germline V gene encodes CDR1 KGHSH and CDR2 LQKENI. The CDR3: CASSPRQVDNYGYTF. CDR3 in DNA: TGTGCCAGCTCACCACGACAGGTAGATAACTATGGCTACACCTTC.

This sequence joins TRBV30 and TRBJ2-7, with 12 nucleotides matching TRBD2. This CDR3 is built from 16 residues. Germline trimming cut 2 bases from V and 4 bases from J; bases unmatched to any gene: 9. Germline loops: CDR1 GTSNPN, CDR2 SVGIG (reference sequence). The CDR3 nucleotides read TGTGCCTGGAGTCCCTACCGGACTAGCGGGAAATACGAGCAGTACGTC. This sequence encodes CAWSPYRTSGKYEQYV.

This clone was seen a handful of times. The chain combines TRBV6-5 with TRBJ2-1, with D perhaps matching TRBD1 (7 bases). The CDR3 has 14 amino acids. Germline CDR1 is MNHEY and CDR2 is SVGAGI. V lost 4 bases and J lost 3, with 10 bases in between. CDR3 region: CASSSRGVYNEQFF. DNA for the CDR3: TGTGCCAGCAGTTCCAGGGGGGTCTACAATGAGCAGTTCTTC.

CDR3 in amino acids: CASSPDRGGELFF. The CDR3 nucleotides are TGTGCCAGCAGTCCCGACAGGGGCGGGGAGCTGTTTTTT. The chain has TRBV12-3 or TRBV12-4 and TRBJ2-2; 8 bases line up with TRBD1. The CDR3 totals 13 residues. After removal of 5 bases from V and 7 bases from J, the junction contained 3 bases not matched to a gene.

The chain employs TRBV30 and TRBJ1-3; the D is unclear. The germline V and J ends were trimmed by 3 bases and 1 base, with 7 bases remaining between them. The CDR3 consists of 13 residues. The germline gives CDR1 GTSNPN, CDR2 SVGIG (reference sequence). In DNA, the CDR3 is TGTGCCTGGAGCCCGGGGTCTGGAAACACCATATATTTT. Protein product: CAWSPGSGNTIYF.

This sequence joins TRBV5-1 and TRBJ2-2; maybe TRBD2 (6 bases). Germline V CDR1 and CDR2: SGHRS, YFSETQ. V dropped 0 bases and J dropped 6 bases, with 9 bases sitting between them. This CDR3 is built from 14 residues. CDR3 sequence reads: CASSLVAGSGELFF. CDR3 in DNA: TGCGCCAGCAGCTTGGTCGCGGGATCCGGGGAGCTGTTTTTT.

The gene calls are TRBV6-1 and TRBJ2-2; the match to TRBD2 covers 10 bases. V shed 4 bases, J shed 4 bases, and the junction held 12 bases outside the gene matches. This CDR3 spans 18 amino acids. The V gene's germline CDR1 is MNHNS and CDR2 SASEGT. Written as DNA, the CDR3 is TGTGCCAGCAGTGTCCGTCTAGCGGGAGATGTAGGCACCGGGGAGCTGTTTTTT. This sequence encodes CASSVRLAGDVGTGELFF.

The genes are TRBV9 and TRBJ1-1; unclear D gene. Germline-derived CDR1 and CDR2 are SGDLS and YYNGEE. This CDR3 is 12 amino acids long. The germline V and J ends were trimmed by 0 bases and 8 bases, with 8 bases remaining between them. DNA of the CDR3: TGTGCCAGCAGCGTAGTAAACAGCGAAGCTTTCTTT. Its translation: CASSVVNSEAFF.

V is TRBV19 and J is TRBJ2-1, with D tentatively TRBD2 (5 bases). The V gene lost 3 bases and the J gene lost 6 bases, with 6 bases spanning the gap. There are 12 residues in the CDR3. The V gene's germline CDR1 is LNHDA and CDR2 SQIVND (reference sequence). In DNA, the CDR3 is TGTGCCAGTAGTATCCGGGGCAATGAGCAGTTCTTC. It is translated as CASSIRGNEQFF.

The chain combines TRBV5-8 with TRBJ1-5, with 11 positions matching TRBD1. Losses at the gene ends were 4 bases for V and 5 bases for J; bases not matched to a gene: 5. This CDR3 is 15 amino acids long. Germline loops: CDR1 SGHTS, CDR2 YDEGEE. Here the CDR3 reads CASSRGTGGDQPQHF. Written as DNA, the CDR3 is TGTGCCAGCAGCCGAGGGACAGGGGGGGATCAGCCCCAGCATTTT.

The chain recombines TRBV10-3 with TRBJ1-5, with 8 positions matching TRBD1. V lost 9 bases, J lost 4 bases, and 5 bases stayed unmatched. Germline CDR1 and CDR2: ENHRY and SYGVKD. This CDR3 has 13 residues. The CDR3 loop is CAIKGQGNQPQHF. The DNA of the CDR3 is TGTGCCATAAAAGGACAGGGTAATCAGCCCCAGCATTTT.

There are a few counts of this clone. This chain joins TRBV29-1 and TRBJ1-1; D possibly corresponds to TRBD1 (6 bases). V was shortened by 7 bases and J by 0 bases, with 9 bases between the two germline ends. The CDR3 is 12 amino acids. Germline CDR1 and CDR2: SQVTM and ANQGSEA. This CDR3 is CSAWTVNTEAFF. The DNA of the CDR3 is TGCAGCGCTTGGACAGTGAACACTGAAGCTTTCTTT. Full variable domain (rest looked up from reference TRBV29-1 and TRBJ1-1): SAVISQKPSRDICQRGTSLTIQCQVDSQVTMMFWYRQQPGQSLTLIATANQGSEATYESGFVIDKFPISRPNLTFSTLTVSNMSPEDSSIYLCSAWTVNTEAFFGQGTRLTVV.

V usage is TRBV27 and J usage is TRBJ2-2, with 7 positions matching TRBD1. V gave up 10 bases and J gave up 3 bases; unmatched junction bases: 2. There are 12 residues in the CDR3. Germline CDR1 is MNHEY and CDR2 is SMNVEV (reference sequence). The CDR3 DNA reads TGTGCCACCACAGGGGACACCGGGGAGCTGTTTTTT. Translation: CATTGDTGELFF.

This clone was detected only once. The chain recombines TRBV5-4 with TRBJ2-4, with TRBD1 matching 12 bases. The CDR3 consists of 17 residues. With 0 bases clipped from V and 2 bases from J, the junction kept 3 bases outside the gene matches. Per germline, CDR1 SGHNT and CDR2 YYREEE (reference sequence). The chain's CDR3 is CASSLGGTGGPKNIQYF. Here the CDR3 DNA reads TGTGCCAGCAGCTTGGGGGGGACAGGGGGCCCCAAAAACATTCAGTACTTC.

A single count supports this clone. CDR3 nucleotide sequence: TGTGCCAGCAGTAAAAACCAGGCGGGAGCATGGGAGACCCAGTACTTC. Its translation: CASSKNQAGAWETQYF. J is TRBJ2-5 and V is TRBV7-2; 7 positions agree with TRBD2. Germline V lookup: CDR1 SGHTA, CDR2 FQGNSA. The CDR3 covers 16 residues. The J segment lost 5 bases and the V segment lost 6 bases, leaving 15 bases of the junction unmatched.

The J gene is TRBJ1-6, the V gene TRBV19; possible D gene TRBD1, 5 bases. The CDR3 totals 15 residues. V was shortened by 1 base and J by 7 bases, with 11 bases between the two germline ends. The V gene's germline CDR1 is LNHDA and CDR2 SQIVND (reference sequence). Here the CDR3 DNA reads TGTGCCAGTAGTATAGGGGGCGCGAGAAATTCACCCCTCCACTTT. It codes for CASSIGGARNSPLHF.

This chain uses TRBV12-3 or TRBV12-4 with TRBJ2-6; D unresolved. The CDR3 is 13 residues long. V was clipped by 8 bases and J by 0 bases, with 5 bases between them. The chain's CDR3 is CASCISGANVLTF. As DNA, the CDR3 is TGTGCCAGCTGTATCTCTGGGGCCAACGTCCTGACTTTC.

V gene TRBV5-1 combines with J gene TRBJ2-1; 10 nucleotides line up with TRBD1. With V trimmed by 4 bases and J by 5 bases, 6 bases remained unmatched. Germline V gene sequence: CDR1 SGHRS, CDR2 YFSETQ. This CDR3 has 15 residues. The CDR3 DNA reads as TGCGCCAGCAGCCAGGACAGGGGGAATAACAATGAGCAGTTCTTC. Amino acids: CASSQDRGNNNEQFF.

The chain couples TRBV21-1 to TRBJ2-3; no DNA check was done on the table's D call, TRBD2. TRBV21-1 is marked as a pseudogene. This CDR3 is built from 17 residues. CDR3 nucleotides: TGTGCCAGCAGCAAAGAGCGGACTAGCGGGAGGGAGGATACGCAGTATTTT. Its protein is CASSKERTSGREDTQYF.